A single sample is the source of the 27 T cell receptor beta chains below, sequenced in a study of blood T cell repertoires in COVID-19. Some clones are missing from TCRdb's copy, which holds only in-frame ones; the method was immunoSEQ multiplex PCR. Of around 310,000 clones listed, 89% were seen once; the top ten hold about an eighth. Source material: peripheral blood. Every receptor here comes from a woman aged 55-69 years with acute or convalescent COVID-19.

This clone turned up a few times. This sequence joins TRBV7-8 and TRBJ1-5; 10 nucleotides match TRBD1. The V gene end was trimmed by 4 bases and the J gene end by 6 bases; junction bases not matched to a gene: 3. Germline CDR1 reads SGHVS; CDR2 reads FQNEAQ. The CDR3 is made up of 14 amino acids. CDR3 nucleotides: TGTGCCAGCAGCTCGACAGGGGGCCCTCAGCCCCAGCATTTT. Encoded protein: CASSSTGGPQPQHF.

This chain links TRBV28 with TRBJ2-7; D not resolved. Germline loops: CDR1 MDHEN, CDR2 SYDVKM. This CDR3 is 11 amino acids long. Trimming shortened V by 10 bases and J by 2 bases, and 9 bases separated the two germline ends. CDR3 loop: CATLHTYEQYF. CDR3 DNA: TGTGCCACCTTACATACCTACGAGCAGTACTTC.

J is TRBJ1-1 and V is TRBV25-1; no clear D gene. V lost 8 bases to trimming and J lost 1 base, with 5 bases between them. This CDR3 has 11 residues. Germline values: CDR1 MGHDK, CDR2 SYGVNS. The CDR3 region has the DNA TGTGCCAGCCTAAGGAACACTGAAGCTTTCTTT. Protein: CASLRNTEAFF. Complete variable domain (other parts from reference TRBV25-1 and TRBJ1-1): EADIYQTPRYLVIGTGKKITLECSQTMGHDKMYWYQQDPGMELHLIHYSYGVNSTEKGDLSSESTVSRIRTEHFPLTLESARPSHTSQYLCASLRNTEAFFGQGTRLTVV.

The rearrangement joins TRBV5-4 to TRBJ2-1, with 8 nucleotides matching TRBD1. The J segment lost 10 bases and the V segment lost 4 bases, leaving 10 bases of the junction unmatched. The CDR3 is 14 amino acids. CDR1 and CDR2 (germline): SGHNT, YYREEE (reference sequence). The CDR3 coding sequence is TGTGCCAGCAGCACGGGACAGGTGAGGGCCGAGCAGTTCTTC. Its translation: CASSTGQVRAEQFF. The variable domain in full, completed from reference TRBV5-4 and TRBJ2-1, reads ETGVTQSPTHLIKTRGQQVTLRCSSQSGHNTVSWYQQALGQGPQFIFQYYREEENGRGNFPPRFSGLQFPNYSSELNVNALELDDSALYLCASSTGQVRAEQFFGPGTRLTVL.

The V and J genes are TRBV7-3 and TRBJ2-1, with D possibly TRBD2 on 6 matching bases. Germline V gene lookup returns CDR1 SGHTA and CDR2 FQGTGA. V lost 5 bases, J lost 1 base, and 18 bases lay in between. This CDR3 has 17 residues. CDR3 in amino acids: CASSLEFAGSSYNEQFF. CDR3 sequence (DNA): TGTGCCAGCAGCCTAGAGTTCGCCGGGAGTTCCTACAATGAGCAGTTCTTC.

The chain joins TRBV28 to TRBJ1-1, with unresolved D. V shed 7 bases and J shed 4 bases, with 13 bases lying between them. The CDR3 has 13 amino acids. Germline CDR1 MDHEN, CDR2 SYDVKM. Here the CDR3 DNA reads TGTGCCAGCACAACTTTGTCGGGCACTGAAGCTTTCTTT. Translation gives CASTTLSGTEAFF.

This rearrangement joins TRBV28 to TRBJ1-5, with 9 bases matching TRBD1. The CDR3 loop spans 16 amino acids. Germline V gives CDR1 MDHEN, CDR2 SYDVKM. The V and J ends lost 6 bases and 1 base, in that order; junction bases with no gene match: 7. The CDR3 protein is CASRQQGAGSNQPQHF. As DNA, the CDR3 is TGTGCCAGCAGGCAACAGGGGGCTGGAAGCAATCAGCCCCAGCATTTT.

The chain couples TRBV7-3 to TRBJ2-1; 15 bases line up with TRBD2. The CDR3 runs to 16 residues. Trimming at V came to 5 bases and at J to 7 bases, leaving 6 bases not matched to a gene. Germline values: CDR1 SGHTA, CDR2 FQGTGA. The CDR3: CASSARTSGRGNEQFF. The CDR3 region has the DNA TGTGCCAGCAGCGCCCGGACTAGCGGGAGGGGAAATGAGCAGTTCTTC.

Concerning this clone itself: The junction does not match germline at one end; this may be a read error. This chain uses TRBV27 with TRBJ1-2, with 11 positions matching TRBD1. This CDR3 comprises 14 residues. Germline CDR1 is MNHEY and CDR2 is SMNVEV (reference sequence). The CDR3 DNA reads TGTGCCAGCAGTCTATCGGGGACAGGGGGAGGCTACACCTTC. This translates into CASSLSGTGGGYTF.

The rearrangement joins TRBV9 to TRBJ2-6, with 7 bases lining up with TRBD1. From germline, CDR1 is SGDLS and CDR2 YYNGEE. This CDR3 region has 18 residues. V lost 0 bases, J lost 2 bases, and 8 bases stayed unmatched. The CDR3 DNA reads as TGTGCCAGCAGCGTAGAGGGGGCAGGGTTGACTGGGGCCAACGTCCTGACTTTC. Translating gives CASSVEGAGLTGANVLTF.

This clone occurred a few times. This sample also contains other DNA sequences that code for the same CDR3. The rearrangement uses TRBV7-9 and TRBJ2-1; TRBD2 matches 12 bases. V lost 5 bases and J lost 4; bases outside the gene matches: 6. There are 16 residues in the CDR3. Germline-derived CDR1 and CDR2 are SEHNR and FQNEAQ (reference sequence). The chain's CDR3 is CASSPPGLAGYNEQFF. The CDR3 DNA sequence: TGTGCCAGCAGCCCGCCGGGACTAGCGGGTTACAATGAGCAGTTCTTC.

The chain links TRBV6-2 or TRBV6-3 to TRBJ2-7; D might be TRBD2 (7 bases). This CDR3 has 15 residues. Germline V gene lookup returns CDR1 MNHEY and CDR2 SVGEGT. Trimming removed 2 bases from V and 3 bases from J, with 14 bases in between. CDR3 sequence: CASSYVEGGIYEQYF. The CDR3 nucleotides are TGTGCCAGCAGTTACGTTGAGGGGGGGATCTACGAGCAGTACTTC.

The rearrangement links TRBV11-2 to TRBJ2-2; perhaps TRBD1 as D (5 bases). The germline V gene encodes CDR1 SGHAT and CDR2 FQNNGV. V lost 1 base and J lost 4, with 10 bases in between. The CDR3 is 15 residues long. This CDR3 reads CASSLVQATTGELFF. The CDR3 nucleotides are TGTGCCAGCAGCTTAGTACAGGCAACCACCGGGGAGCTGTTTTTT.

The chain employs TRBV28 and TRBJ2-5, with 10 bases identical to TRBD2. The CDR3 has 18 amino acids. Germline values: CDR1 MDHEN, CDR2 SYDVKM. V was pared by 2 bases and J by 5 bases, with 14 bases of the junction left unmatched. As DNA, the CDR3 is TGTGCCAGCAGTTTAGACCTAGCGGGGGCGAATCGCGCGGAGACCCAGTACTTC. It is translated as CASSLDLAGANRAETQYF.

This chain links TRBV5-1 with TRBJ1-4, with no clear D. Germline V CDR1 and CDR2: SGHRS, YFSETQ. V lost 0 bases to trimming and J lost 0 bases, with 6 bases between them. This CDR3 comprises 15 residues. CDR3 sequence: CASSLAGSTNEKLFF. CDR3 DNA sequence: TGCGCCAGCAGCTTGGCAGGTTCAACTAATGAAAAACTGTTTTTT. Based on the CDR3 plus reference TRBV5-1 and TRBJ1-4, the full variable domain is KAGVTQTPRYLIKTRGQQVTLSCSPISGHRSVSWYQQTPGQGLQFLFEYFSETQRNKGNFPGRFSGRQFSNSRSEMNVSTLELGDSALYLCASSLAGSTNEKLFFGSGTQLSVL.

The chain links TRBV6-2 or TRBV6-3 to TRBJ2-7, with a weak D call TRBD1 (5 bases). Trimming took off 2 bases at V and 3 bases at J, with 17 bases between the two ends. The CDR3 is 16 amino acids. The germline V gene encodes CDR1 MNHEY and CDR2 SVGEGT. CDR3 sequence reads: CASSYPLKGYNYEQYF. Written as DNA, the CDR3 is TGTGCCAGCAGTTACCCACTTAAGGGGTACAACTACGAGCAGTACTTC.

The chain carries TRBV5-1 and TRBJ2-5, with 7 bases fitting TRBD2. With 0 bases clipped from V and 2 bases from J, the junction kept 7 bases outside the gene matches. This CDR3 spans 16 amino acids. Germline assignment: CDR1 SGHRS and CDR2 YFSETQ. CDR3 DNA sequence: TGCGCCAGCAGCTTGGTAGCGGGCCGGGGGCAAGAGACCCAGTACTTC. This translates into CASSLVAGRGQETQYF.

The chain has TRBV24-1 and TRBJ2-2; 7 positions match TRBD1. CDR1 is KGHDR, CDR2 SFDVKD, per germline. After removal of 2 bases from V and 6 bases from J, the junction contained 5 bases not matched to a gene. The CDR3 extends over 15 amino acids. The chain's CDR3 is CATSDSRGFAGELFF. Written as DNA, the CDR3 is TGTGCCACCAGTGATTCCAGGGGGTTCGCCGGGGAGCTGTTTTTT.

The chain combines TRBV7-9 with TRBJ2-1, with 12 positions matching TRBD1. After removal of 4 bases from V and 6 bases from J, the junction contained 4 bases not matched to a gene. The CDR3 length is 15 residues. Germline V CDR1 and CDR2: SEHNR, FQNEAQ (reference sequence). The CDR3 here is CASSSGQGAINEQFF. CDR3 in DNA: TGTGCCAGCAGCTCGGGACAGGGGGCGATCAATGAGCAGTTCTTC.

The chain recombines TRBV19 with TRBJ2-7; 7 bases line up with TRBD2. The germline gives CDR1 LNHDA, CDR2 SQIVND (reference sequence). This CDR3 is built from 13 residues. J was trimmed by 3 bases and V by 3 bases; bases with no gene match: 2. CDR3 DNA sequence: TGTGCCAGTAGTATCCTAGCGGACTACGAGCAGTACTTC. This sequence encodes CASSILADYEQYF. The full variable domain, rest sourced from reference TRBV19 and TRBJ2-7, is DGGITQSPKYLFRKEGQNVTLSCEQNLNHDAMYWYRQDPGQGLRLIYYSQIVNDFQKGDIAEGYSVSREKKESFPLTVTSAQKNPTAFYLCASSILADYEQYFGPGTRLTVT.

V usage is TRBV5-4 and J usage is TRBJ2-3; the D gene is possibly TRBD1 (6 bases). This CDR3 is 14 amino acids long. Germline V gene data show CDR1 as SGHNT and CDR2 as YYREEE (reference sequence). V dropped 0 bases and J dropped 1 base, with 6 bases sitting between them. As DNA, the CDR3 is TGTGCCAGCAGCTTGGACAGGGGCACAGATACGCAGTATTTT. Its protein is CASSLDRGTDTQYF.

The V and J genes are TRBV18 and TRBJ2-1; D not resolved. V was shortened by 0 bases and J by 8 bases, with 8 bases between the two germline ends. The CDR3 has 13 amino acids. The V gene's germline CDR1 is KGHSH and CDR2 LQKENI. The CDR3: CASSPPLGDEQFF. The CDR3 region has the DNA TGTGCCAGCTCACCACCCCTGGGCGATGAGCAGTTCTTC.

The rearrangement uses TRBV28 and TRBJ2-3; no reliable D call. The length of the CDR3 is 12 residues. Germline loops: CDR1 MDHEN, CDR2 SYDVKM. Trimming pared 2 bases from V and 7 bases from J, leaving 7 bases between. CDR3 nucleotides: TGTGCCAGCAGTTTACCCCTAAATACGCAGTATTTT. Protein: CASSLPLNTQYF.

The rearrangement uses TRBV18 and TRBJ2-1; D uncertain. The CDR3 length is 13 residues. The V end lost 2 bases, the J end lost 8 bases, and 10 bases lay between the germline ends. The germline V gene has CDR1 KGHSH and CDR2 LQKENI. CDR3 sequence: CASSPTTVDEQFF. CDR3 nucleotide sequence: TGTGCCAGCTCACCAACCACAGTCGATGAGCAGTTCTTC.

The rearrangement joins TRBV5-4 to TRBJ2-1, with TRBD2 identical over 14 bases. V lost 4 bases, J lost 7 bases, and 7 bases stayed unmatched. CDR1 is SGHNT and CDR2 is YYREEE in the germline V gene (reference sequence). The CDR3 extends over 16 amino acids. In DNA, the CDR3 is TGTGCCAGCAGCACTAGACTAGCGGGAGGGGTAAATGAGCAGTTCTTC. Amino acids: CASSTRLAGGVNEQFF.

This rearrangement joins TRBV19 to TRBJ2-6; D is uncertain. From germline, CDR1 is LNHDA and CDR2 SQIVND (reference sequence). The ends were cut back, 3 bases at V and 0 bases at J, with 6 bases in the middle. The CDR3 has 15 amino acids. The CDR3 is CASSMSSSGANVLTF. Written as DNA, the CDR3 is TGTGCCAGTAGTATGTCGAGCTCTGGGGCCAACGTCCTGACTTTC.

This chain uses TRBV23-1 with TRBJ1-6; D is undetermined. TRBV23-1 is reported as an ORF; its role is uncertain. Trimming pared 7 bases from V and 7 bases from J, leaving 20 bases between. The CDR3 extends over 16 amino acids. As DNA, the CDR3 is TGCGCCAGCAACCAACCGAGGGAAGATCAGAATTCACCCCTCCACTTT. Amino acid sequence: CASNQPREDQNSPLHF.